Each of the 8 T cell receptor beta chains below was sequenced from the same sample in a study of T cell repertoires in cytomegalovirus infection. TCRdb fed the reads into MiXCR, producing one record per CDR3 protein. Among 160,000 or so distinct CDR3 sequences, around 22% were seen once, and the ten largest hold around 9.9%. The sequenced sample was PBMCs. The receptors derive from a human donor in good health (CMV status not recorded). Some clones in this sample may be carry-over from other donors' samples.

This clonotype turned up a few times. The rearrangement uses TRBV25-1 and TRBJ1-1; 7 nucleotides line up with TRBD1. J gave up 4 bases and V 1 base, and 6 bases lay outside the gene matches. The CDR3 contains 15 residues. CDR1 is MGHDK and CDR2 is SYGVNS in the germline V gene. Written as DNA, the CDR3 is TGTGCCAGCAGTGAATCTATACAGGGGAGCACTGAAGCTTTCTTT. Translation: CASSESIQGSTEAFF.

This clonotype was counted only a few times. The chain links TRBV5-4 to TRBJ2-5; 7 bases align to TRBD1. The germline gives CDR1 SGHNT, CDR2 YYREEE (reference sequence). Trimming took 3 bases from V and 5 from J; bases not matched to a gene: 10. The CDR3 spans 15 residues. The CDR3 sequence: CASSSPQTGKETQYF. Here the CDR3 DNA reads TGTGCCAGCAGCTCGCCGCAGACAGGGAAGGAGACCCAGTACTTC.

In its sample, this clonotype was seen a few times. J is TRBJ1-6 and V is TRBV7-9; D unclear. Germline CDR1 reads SEHNR; CDR2 reads FQNEAQ (reference sequence). This CDR3 has 15 residues. V was pared by 1 base and J by 9 bases, with 13 bases between. The CDR3 nucleotides are TGTGCCAGCAGCTTAGGTTCTGGTGTCGGTTCACCCCTCCACTTT. As protein: CASSLGSGVGSPLHF.

This chain connects TRBV28 to TRBJ2-1; 9 nucleotides match TRBD1. V dropped 3 bases and J dropped 3; count of bases not matched to a gene: 3. The CDR3 is 15 residues long. Germline-derived CDR1 and CDR2 are MDHEN and SYDVKM. CDR3 coding DNA: TGTGCCAGCAGTTTGGGGACAGGGAACTACAATGAGCAGTTCTTC. This gives the protein CASSLGTGNYNEQFF.

In DNA form, the CDR3 reads TGTGCCAGCAGCTTCGGAGCGGGAGCAGATACGCAGTATTTT. Amino acids: CASSFGAGADTQYF. The chain recombines TRBV7-9 with TRBJ2-3, with 8 bases that match TRBD2. This CDR3 is built from 14 residues. V was pared by 3 bases and J by 4 bases, with 3 bases of the junction left unmatched. Germline V CDR1 and CDR2: SEHNR, FQNEAQ (reference sequence).

This clonotype was seen a handful of times. As DNA, the CDR3 is TGTGCCAGCAGACCAGGACACCAAGATACGCAGTATTTT. This encodes CASRPGHQDTQYF. This chain uses TRBV12-3 or TRBV12-4 with TRBJ2-3; perhaps TRBD1 as D (5 bases). The CDR3 totals 13 residues. V dropped 6 bases and J dropped 5 bases, with 12 bases sitting between them.

This rearrangement joins TRBV24-1 to TRBJ2-5; TRBD2 aligns across 9 bases. Germline values: CDR1 KGHDR, CDR2 SFDVKD. V lost 1 base, J lost 0 bases, and 5 bases stayed unmatched. The CDR3 runs to 17 residues. CDR3 amino acids: CATSDFERGAYQETQYF. CDR3 nucleotides: TGTGCCACCAGTGATTTCGAGCGGGGGGCTTACCAAGAGACCCAGTACTTC.

This clonotype was counted ten times or more. The CDR3 loop reads CASTTGQDVYGYTF. The CDR3 DNA reads TGTGCCAGCACCACAGGACAGGACGTCTATGGCTACACCTTC. The chain employs TRBV12-3 or TRBV12-4 and TRBJ1-2, with 7 positions matching TRBD1. Trimming at V came to 7 bases and at J to 4 bases, leaving 9 bases not matched to a gene. The CDR3 consists of 14 residues.